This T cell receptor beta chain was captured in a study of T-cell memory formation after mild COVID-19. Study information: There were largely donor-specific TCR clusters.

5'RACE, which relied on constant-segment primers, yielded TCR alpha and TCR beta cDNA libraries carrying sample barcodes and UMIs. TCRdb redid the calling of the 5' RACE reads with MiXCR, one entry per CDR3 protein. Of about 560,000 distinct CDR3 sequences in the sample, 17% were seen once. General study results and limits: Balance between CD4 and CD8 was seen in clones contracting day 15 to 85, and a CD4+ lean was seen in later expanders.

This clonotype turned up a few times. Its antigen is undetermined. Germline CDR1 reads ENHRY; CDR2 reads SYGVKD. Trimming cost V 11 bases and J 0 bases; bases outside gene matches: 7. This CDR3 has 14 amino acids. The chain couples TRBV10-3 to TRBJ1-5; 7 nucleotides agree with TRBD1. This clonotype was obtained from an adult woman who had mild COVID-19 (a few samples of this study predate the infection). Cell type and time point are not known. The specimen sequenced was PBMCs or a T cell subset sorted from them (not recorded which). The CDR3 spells CASQGSPSNQPQHF. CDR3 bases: TGTGCCTCACAGGGGAGCCCTAGCAATCAGCCCCAGCATTTT.